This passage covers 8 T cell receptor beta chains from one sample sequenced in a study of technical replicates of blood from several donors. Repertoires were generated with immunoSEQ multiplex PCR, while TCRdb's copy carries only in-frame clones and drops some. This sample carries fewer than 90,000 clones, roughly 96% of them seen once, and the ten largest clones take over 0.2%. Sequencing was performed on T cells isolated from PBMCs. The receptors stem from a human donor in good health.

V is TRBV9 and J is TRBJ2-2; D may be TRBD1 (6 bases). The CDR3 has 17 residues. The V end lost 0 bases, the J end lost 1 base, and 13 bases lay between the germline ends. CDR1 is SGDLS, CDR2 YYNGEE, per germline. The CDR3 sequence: CASSVAAQGRNTGELFF. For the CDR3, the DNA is TGTGCCAGCAGCGTAGCCGCACAGGGTCGGAACACCGGGGAGCTGTTTTTT.

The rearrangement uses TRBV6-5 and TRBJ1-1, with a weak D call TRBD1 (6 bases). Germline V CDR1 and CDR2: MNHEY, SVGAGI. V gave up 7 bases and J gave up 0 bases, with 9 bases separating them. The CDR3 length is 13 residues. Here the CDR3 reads CASTGDMNTEAFF. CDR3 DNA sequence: TGTGCCAGCACCGGGGACATGAACACTGAAGCTTTCTTT.

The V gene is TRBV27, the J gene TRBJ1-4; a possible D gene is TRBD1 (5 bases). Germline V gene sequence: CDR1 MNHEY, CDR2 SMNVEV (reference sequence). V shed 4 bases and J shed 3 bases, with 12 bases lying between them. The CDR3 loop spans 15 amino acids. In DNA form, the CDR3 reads TGTGCCAGCAGTTCTTGGACAAAGCCTAATGAAAAACTGTTTTTT. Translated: CASSSWTKPNEKLFF.

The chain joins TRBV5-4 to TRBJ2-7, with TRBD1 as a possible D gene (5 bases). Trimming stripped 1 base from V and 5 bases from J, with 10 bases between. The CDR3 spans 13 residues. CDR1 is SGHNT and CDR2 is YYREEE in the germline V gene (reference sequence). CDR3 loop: CASSLSGAHEQYF. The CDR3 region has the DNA TGTGCCAGCAGCTTGAGTGGGGCCCACGAGCAGTACTTC.

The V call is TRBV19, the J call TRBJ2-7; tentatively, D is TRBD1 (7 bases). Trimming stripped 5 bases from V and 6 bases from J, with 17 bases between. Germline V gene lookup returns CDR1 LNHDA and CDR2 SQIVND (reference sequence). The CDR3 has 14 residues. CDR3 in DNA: TGTGCCAGTAGTCTCAGGGGGGCCACAGGCGAGCAGTACTTC. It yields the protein CASSLRGATGEQYF.

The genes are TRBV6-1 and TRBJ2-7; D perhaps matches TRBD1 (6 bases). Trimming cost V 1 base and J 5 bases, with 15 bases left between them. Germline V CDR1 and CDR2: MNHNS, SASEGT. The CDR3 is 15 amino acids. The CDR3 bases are TGTGCCAGCAGTGAAGGCGAATTTGGGGGCCACGAGCAGTACTTC. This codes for CASSEGEFGGHEQYF.

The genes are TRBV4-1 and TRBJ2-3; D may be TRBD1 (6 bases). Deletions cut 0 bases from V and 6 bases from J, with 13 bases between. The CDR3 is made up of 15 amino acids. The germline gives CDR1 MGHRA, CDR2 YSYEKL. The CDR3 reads CASSQERDMRDTQYF. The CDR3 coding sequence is TGCGCCAGCAGCCAAGAAAGGGACATGAGGGATACGCAGTATTTT.

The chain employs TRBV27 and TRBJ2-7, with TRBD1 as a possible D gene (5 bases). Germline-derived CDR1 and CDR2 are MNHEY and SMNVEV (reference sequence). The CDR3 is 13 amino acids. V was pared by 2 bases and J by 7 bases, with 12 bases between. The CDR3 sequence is CASSLGRAWEQYF. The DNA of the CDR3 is TGTGCCAGCAGTTTAGGCAGGGCCTGGGAGCAGTACTTC.